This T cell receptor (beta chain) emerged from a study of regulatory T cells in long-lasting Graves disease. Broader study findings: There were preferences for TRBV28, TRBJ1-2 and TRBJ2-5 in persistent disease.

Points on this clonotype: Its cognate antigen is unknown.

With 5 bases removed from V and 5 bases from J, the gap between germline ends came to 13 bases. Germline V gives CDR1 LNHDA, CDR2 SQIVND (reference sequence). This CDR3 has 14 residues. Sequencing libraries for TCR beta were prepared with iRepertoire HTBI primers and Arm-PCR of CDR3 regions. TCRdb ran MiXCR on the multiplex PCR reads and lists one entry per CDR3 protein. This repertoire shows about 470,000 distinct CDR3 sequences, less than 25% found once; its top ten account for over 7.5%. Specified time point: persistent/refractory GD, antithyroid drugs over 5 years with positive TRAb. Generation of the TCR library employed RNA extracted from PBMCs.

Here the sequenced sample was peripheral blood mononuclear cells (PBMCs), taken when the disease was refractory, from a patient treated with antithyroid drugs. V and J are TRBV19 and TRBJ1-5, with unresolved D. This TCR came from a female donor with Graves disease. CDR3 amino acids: CASSPLDGDQPQHF. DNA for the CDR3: TGTGCCAGTAGTCCCCTCGACGGGGATCAGCCCCAGCATTTT.